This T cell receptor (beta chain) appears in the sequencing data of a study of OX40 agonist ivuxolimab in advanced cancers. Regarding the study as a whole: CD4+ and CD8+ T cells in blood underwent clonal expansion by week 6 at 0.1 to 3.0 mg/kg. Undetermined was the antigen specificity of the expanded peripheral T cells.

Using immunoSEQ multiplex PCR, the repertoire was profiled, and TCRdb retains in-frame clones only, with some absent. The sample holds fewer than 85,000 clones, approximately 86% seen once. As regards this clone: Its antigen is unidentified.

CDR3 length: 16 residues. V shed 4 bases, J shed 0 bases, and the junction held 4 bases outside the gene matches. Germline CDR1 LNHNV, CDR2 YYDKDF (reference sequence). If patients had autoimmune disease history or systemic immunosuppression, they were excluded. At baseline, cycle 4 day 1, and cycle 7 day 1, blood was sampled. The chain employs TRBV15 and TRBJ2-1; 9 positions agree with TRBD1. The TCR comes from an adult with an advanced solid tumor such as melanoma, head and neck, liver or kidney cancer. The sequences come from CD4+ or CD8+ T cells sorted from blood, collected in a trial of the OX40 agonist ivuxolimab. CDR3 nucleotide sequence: TGTGCCACCAGCACCGGGACAGGGAGCTCCTACAATGAGCAGTTCTTC. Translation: CATSTGTGSSYNEQFF.